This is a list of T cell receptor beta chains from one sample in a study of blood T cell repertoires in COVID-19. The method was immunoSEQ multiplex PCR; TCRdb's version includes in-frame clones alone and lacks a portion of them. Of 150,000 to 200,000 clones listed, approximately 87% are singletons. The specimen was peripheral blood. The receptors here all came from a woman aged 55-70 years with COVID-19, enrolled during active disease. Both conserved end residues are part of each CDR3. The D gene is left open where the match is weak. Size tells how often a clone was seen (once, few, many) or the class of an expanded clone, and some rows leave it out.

TGCGCCAGCAGCCTAAACACTGGACTGTACAATGAGCAGTTCTTC,CASSLNTGLYNEQFF,TRBV4-1,NA,TRBJ2-1,NA
TGCGCCAGCAGCACCGGACAGGGGCGCGGGGGACTACAAGAGACCCAGTACTTC,CASSTGQGRGGLQETQYF,TRBV5-1,NA,TRBJ2-5,TRBD1
TGTGCCAGCAGCTTAACTCTCGGGACAGGGAATACGCAGTATTTT,CASSLTLGTGNTQYF,TRBV7-9,NA,TRBJ2-3,TRBD1
TGTGCCAGCAGCCAAGTAGGACAGGTCCAAGAGACCCAGTACTTC,CASSQVGQVQETQYF,TRBV3-1/TRBV3-2,NA,TRBJ2-5,TRBD1
TGCGCCAGCAGCCACCGGGACAGAAGCTTCAATTCACCCCTCCACTTT,CASSHRDRSFNSPLHF,TRBV5-1,NA,TRBJ1-6,TRBD1
TGTGCCAGCAGCCTATTCGGGGACACTGAAGCTTTCTTT,CASSLFGDTEAFF,TRBV7-8,NA,TRBJ1-1,NA
TGTGCCAGCAGCTCCCTGCGAGGCTGGACTGAAGCTTTCTTT,CASSSLRGWTEAFF,TRBV7-2,NA,TRBJ1-1,NA
TGTGCCAGCAGCTTAGGAGGGGCTAGCGGAAAAGAGACCCAGTACTTC,CASSLGGASGKETQYF,TRBV5-4,once,TRBJ2-5,TRBD2
TGTGCCACCAGCCGAGACTTCCAAGAGACCCAGTACTTC,CATSRDFQETQYF,TRBV15,NA,TRBJ2-5,NA
TGTGCCAGCAGGACAGGGGATTTGGGCGAGCAGTACTTC,CASRTGDLGEQYF,TRBV12-3/TRBV12-4,NA,TRBJ2-7,TRBD1
TGTGCCAGTAGCCCTCGCAGGGGAGAGGGCCCCGGGGAGCTGTTTTTT,CASSPRRGEGPGELFF,TRBV19,NA,TRBJ2-2,NA